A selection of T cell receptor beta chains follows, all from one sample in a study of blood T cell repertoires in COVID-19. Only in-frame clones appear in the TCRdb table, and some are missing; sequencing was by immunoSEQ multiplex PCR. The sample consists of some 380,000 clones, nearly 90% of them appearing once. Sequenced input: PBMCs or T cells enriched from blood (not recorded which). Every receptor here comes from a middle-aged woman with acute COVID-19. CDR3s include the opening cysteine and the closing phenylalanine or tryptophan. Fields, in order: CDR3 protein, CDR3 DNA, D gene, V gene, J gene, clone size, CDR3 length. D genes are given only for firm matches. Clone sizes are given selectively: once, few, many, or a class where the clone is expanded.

CDR3: CASTQSGDSQPQHF
DNA: TGTGCCAGTACCCAAAGCGGGGATAGTCAGCCCCAGCATTTT
D: -
V: TRBV19
J: TRBJ1-5
size: -
length: 14

CDR3: CASSLGNNSPYTF
DNA: TGTGCCAGCAGCTTAGGAAATAACAGCCCCTACACCTTC
D: -
V: TRBV7-9
J: TRBJ1-2
size: once
length: 13

CDR3: CASREGERAFF
DNA: TGTGCCAGCAGGGAGGGAGAGAGGGCTTTCTTT
D: -
V: TRBV2
J: TRBJ1-1
size: -
length: 11

CDR3: CASKGTGRNTGELFF
DNA: TGTGCCAGCAAGGGGACAGGGAGAAACACCGGGGAGCTGTTTTTT
D: TRBD1
V: TRBV2
J: TRBJ2-2
size: -
length: 15

CDR3: CASSYGTSGGPEQYF
DNA: TGTGCCAGCAGCTACGGGACTAGCGGGGGGCCTGAGCAGTACTTC
D: TRBD2
V: TRBV11-2
J: TRBJ2-7
size: -
length: 15

CDR3: CASSLEGTLGNTIYF
DNA: TGCGCCAGCAGCTTGGAGGGGACACTGGGAAACACCATATATTTT
D: -
V: TRBV5-1
J: TRBJ1-3
size: -
length: 15

CDR3: CATSFSSQGSYGYTF
DNA: TGTGCCACCAGTTTCAGCTCCCAGGGATCCTATGGCTACACCTTC
D: -
V: TRBV24-1
J: TRBJ1-2
size: few
length: 15

CDR3: CASSQLGQSEQYF
DNA: TGTGCCAGCAGCCAATTGGGGCAGAGCGAGCAGTACTTC
D: -
V: TRBV3-1/TRBV3-2
J: TRBJ2-7
size: once
length: 13

CDR3: CASSQGQGTGANVLTF
DNA: TGTGCCAGCAGCCAAGGTCAGGGAACTGGGGCCAACGTCCTGACTTTC
D: -
V: TRBV3-1/TRBV3-2
J: TRBJ2-6
size: -
length: 16

CDR3: CASRPRQGRGNTIYF
DNA: TGTGCCAGCAGACCACGACAGGGCCGAGGAAACACCATATATTTT
D: TRBD1
V: TRBV27
J: TRBJ1-3
size: -
length: 15

CDR3: CASSQDLGVALAKNIQYF
DNA: TGTGCCAGCAGCCAAGATCTGGGAGTCGCCTTAGCCAAAAACATTCAGTACTTC
D: -
V: TRBV4-2
J: TRBJ2-4
size: -
length: 18

CDR3: CAWSVSGTGGGGYTF
DNA: TGTGCCTGGAGTGTATCCGGGACAGGGGGGGGTGGCTACACCTTC
D: TRBD1
V: TRBV30
J: TRBJ1-2
size: few
length: 15

CDR3: CASGLVLQGNSPLHF
DNA: TGTGCTAGTGGTTTGGTACTACAGGGGAATTCACCCCTCCACTTT
D: TRBD1
V: TRBV12-5
J: TRBJ1-6
size: once
length: 15

CDR3: CASSLTSGFMNTEAFF
DNA: TGTGCCAGCAGCTTAACATCGGGATTCATGAACACTGAAGCTTTCTTT
D: -
V: TRBV5-6
J: TRBJ1-1
size: once
length: 16

CDR3: CATSDRGAGSTGELFF
DNA: TGTGCCACCAGTGACCGCGGGGCAGGGAGTACCGGGGAGCTGTTTTTT
D: -
V: TRBV24-1
J: TRBJ2-2
size: few
length: 16

CDR3: CASSKSGGDSYEQYF
DNA: TGTGCCAGCAGCAAGAGCGGGGGGGACTCCTACGAGCAGTACTTC
D: TRBD2
V: TRBV11-2
J: TRBJ2-7
size: -
length: 15

CDR3: CASTQQGYGYTF
DNA: TGTGCCAGCACTCAACAGGGCTATGGCTACACCTTC
D: -
V: TRBV12-3/TRBV12-4
J: TRBJ1-2
size: -
length: 12

CDR3: CASSYGLAGELFF
DNA: TGTGCCAGCAGTTACGGGCTGGCCGGGGAGCTGTTTTTT
D: -
V: TRBV6-5
J: TRBJ2-2
size: -
length: 13

CDR3: CASSQGTRGGQYF
DNA: TGTGCCAGCAGCCAAGGTACCCGGGGTGGCCAGTACTTC
D: -
V: TRBV3-1/TRBV3-2
J: TRBJ2-5
size: -
length: 13

CDR3: CASSQARAGGNEAFF
DNA: TGCGCCAGCAGCCAAGCCCGAGCAGGGGGCAATGAAGCTTTCTTT
D: TRBD1
V: TRBV4-1
J: TRBJ1-1
size: -
length: 15

CDR3: CSAKNLMNTEAFF
DNA: TGCAGCGCCAAGAACTTAATGAACACTGAAGCTTTCTTT
D: -
V: TRBV29-1
J: TRBJ1-1
size: -
length: 13

CDR3: CASSPQIFTSPFF
DNA: TGTGCCAGCAGCCCACAGATCTTCACTTCGCCTTTCTTT
D: -
V: TRBV7-9
J: TRBJ1-1
size: -
length: 13

CDR3: CATSAQGETQYF
DNA: TGTGCCACCAGTGCTCAGGGAGAGACCCAGTACTTC
D: -
V: TRBV24-1
J: TRBJ2-5
size: -
length: 12

CDR3: CASSAQQGNYGYTF
DNA: TGCGCCAGCAGCGCCCAACAGGGGAACTATGGCTACACCTTC
D: TRBD1
V: TRBV5-1
J: TRBJ1-2
size: -
length: 14